The 19 T cell receptor beta chains below come from one sample, sequenced in a study of control samples from healthy donors and cancer patients. The data were produced by immunoSEQ multiplex PCR, yet TCRdb's version contains in-frame clones alone and is incomplete. The sample lists 100,000 to 150,000 clones, over 75% occurring once. The sample taken for sequencing was blood. The receptors were sampled from a young man in good health.

CDR3 loop: CASSFSDSHRQPQHF. CDR3 coding DNA: TGTGCCAGCAGCTTCTCGGACAGCCATCGTCAGCCCCAGCATTTT. The genes are TRBV7-8 and TRBJ1-5; D may be TRBD1 (6 bases). Germline loops: CDR1 SGHVS, CDR2 FQNEAQ. V lost 3 bases, J lost 6 bases, and 15 bases lay in between. CDR3 length: 15 residues.

J is TRBJ1-1 and V is TRBV5-5; 11 bases map to TRBD1. Trimming at V came to 4 bases and at J to 5 bases, leaving 7 bases not matched to a gene. Germline-derived CDR1 and CDR2 are SGHKS and YYEKEE (reference sequence). The CDR3 has 15 residues. This CDR3 is CASSPDRGQGTEAFF. The CDR3 DNA follows: TGTGCCAGCAGCCCGGACAGGGGGCAAGGTACTGAAGCTTTCTTT.

V is TRBV6-4 and J is TRBJ2-1, with no clear D. This CDR3 contains 14 residues. Deletions cut 2 bases from V and 6 bases from J, with 11 bases between. CDR1 is MRHNA, CDR2 SNTAGT, per germline. The CDR3 DNA sequence: TGTGCCAGCAGTGACGGGGATACCTCCAATGAGCAGTTCTTC. This sequence encodes CASSDGDTSNEQFF.

The J gene is TRBJ1-3, the V gene TRBV3-1 (or the pseudogene TRBV3-2); no definite D call. CDR1 is LGHDT and CDR2 is YNNKEL in the germline V gene (reference sequence). V lost 5 bases and J lost 0, with 11 bases in between. The CDR3 contains 15 residues. Here the CDR3 reads CASSEDSYSGNTIYF. The CDR3 nucleotides are TGTGCCAGCAGCGAGGATTCGTACTCTGGAAACACCATATATTTT.

The rearrangement joins TRBV29-1 to TRBJ2-2; TRBD1 aligns across 7 bases. With V trimmed by 3 bases and J by 4 bases, 2 bases remained unmatched. Germline V gives CDR1 SQVTM, CDR2 ANQGSEA. CDR3 length: 13 residues. The CDR3 sequence: CSVDDRATGELFF. The CDR3 DNA reads as TGCAGCGTTGATGACAGGGCCACCGGGGAGCTGTTTTTT.

This clone was detected only a few times. The V and J genes are TRBV19 and TRBJ2-1; TRBD2 matches at 7 bases. The CDR3 loop spans 15 amino acids. V gave up 3 bases and J gave up 9 bases; unmatched junction bases: 11. Germline CDR1 and CDR2: LNHDA and SQIVND (reference sequence). Here the CDR3 reads CASSMGIGLGSEQFF. DNA of the CDR3: TGTGCCAGTAGTATGGGGATAGGACTAGGAAGTGAGCAGTTCTTC.

J is TRBJ1-2 and V is TRBV3-1 (or the pseudogene TRBV3-2); the D gene is possibly TRBD1 (5 bases). The CDR3 length is 17 residues. The germline V and J ends were trimmed by 4 bases and 4 bases, with 22 bases remaining between them. Germline V gene data show CDR1 as LGHDT and CDR2 as YNNKEL (reference sequence). The DNA for the CDR3 is TGTGCCAGCAGCCCAACACACTGGGAGCCTGGGACCTATGGCTACACCTTC. Its translation is CASSPTHWEPGTYGYTF.

V and J are TRBV11-3 and TRBJ2-4; TRBD2 matches at 7 bases. V lost 5 bases and J lost 4; bases outside the gene matches: 11. Germline V gene data show CDR1 as SGHNT and CDR2 as YENEEA. The CDR3 is 16 amino acids. The CDR3 bases are TGTGCCAGCAGCGGGCAGGCTAGCGGAGATAAAAACATTCAGTACTTC. Translation: CASSGQASGDKNIQYF.

Only a few counts were recorded for this clone. The rearrangement uses TRBV5-4 and TRBJ2-2; D might be TRBD1 (6 bases). V lost 4 bases and J 0 bases, leaving 13 bases between the germline ends. CDR3 length equals 16 residues. CDR1 and CDR2 (germline): SGHNT, YYREEE (reference sequence). The CDR3 is CASSPRDIANTGELFF. CDR3 DNA sequence: TGTGCCAGCAGCCCCCGGGACATAGCGAACACCGGGGAGCTGTTTTTT.

The table lists this clone with a count of one. The rearrangement uses TRBV7-9 and TRBJ1-1, with no clear D. V lost 0 bases to trimming and J lost 4 bases, with 9 bases between them. The length of the CDR3 is 14 residues. Germline V lookup: CDR1 SEHNR, CDR2 FQNEAQ (reference sequence). The CDR3 sequence: CASSLAAAPTEAFF. The CDR3 region has the DNA TGTGCCAGCAGCTTAGCCGCGGCCCCCACTGAAGCTTTCTTT.

CDR3 in amino acids: CASSHSGTGLSPLKEQYV. The CDR3 DNA follows: TGTGCCAGTAGCCATTCCGGGACAGGGCTCAGCCCCCTCAAAGAGCAGTACGTC. This chain connects TRBV19 to TRBJ2-7, with 9 bases fitting TRBD1. This CDR3 is built from 18 residues. Unmatched junction bases numbered 22, after V lost 6 bases and J lost 7 bases. The germline gives CDR1 LNHDA, CDR2 SQIVND (reference sequence).

The CDR3 here is CASSLTGNSPLHF. For the CDR3, the DNA is TGCGCCAGCAGCTTAACAGGGAATTCACCCCTCCACTTT. The gene calls are TRBV5-1 and TRBJ1-6, with D perhaps matching TRBD1 (6 bases). This CDR3 is 13 amino acids long. Trimming removed 2 bases from V and 7 bases from J, with 7 bases in between. Per germline, CDR1 SGHRS and CDR2 YFSETQ.

The rearrangement uses TRBV7-7 and TRBJ2-1; maybe TRBD1 (6 bases). Trimming pared 5 bases from V and 3 bases from J, leaving 14 bases between. Looked up from germline, CDR1 is SSHAT and CDR2 is FNYEAQ (reference sequence). This CDR3 region has 15 residues. CDR3 in DNA: TGTGCCAGCAGCCCCTTGACAGGAGGCTACAATGAGCAGTTCTTC. Translation gives CASSPLTGGYNEQFF.

This chain links TRBV3-1 (or the pseudogene TRBV3-2) with TRBJ1-2; no definite D call. Germline V lookup: CDR1 LGHDT, CDR2 YNNKEL (reference sequence). The ends were cut back, 4 bases at V and 4 bases at J, with 13 bases in the middle. This CDR3 is 14 amino acids long. The CDR3 is CASSPGPDFYGYTF. In DNA form, the CDR3 reads TGTGCCAGCAGCCCAGGACCTGATTTCTATGGCTACACCTTC.

The rearrangement uses TRBV6-2 or TRBV6-3 and TRBJ2-2; 8 bases match TRBD2. V lost 2 bases to trimming and J lost 3 bases; unmatched junction nucleotides: 2. There are 15 residues in the CDR3. CDR1 is MNHEY and CDR2 is SVGEGT in the germline V gene. CDR3 region: CASSYGTRDTGELFF. Here the CDR3 DNA reads TGTGCCAGCAGTTACGGGACTAGGGACACCGGGGAGCTGTTTTTT.

V usage is TRBV27 and J usage is TRBJ1-6; no clear D gene. Germline V lookup: CDR1 MNHEY, CDR2 SMNVEV (reference sequence). V dropped 6 bases and J dropped 1 base, with 7 bases sitting between them. The CDR3 runs to 14 residues. The CDR3 region is CASRPSSYNSPLHF. The CDR3 coding sequence is TGTGCCAGCAGACCATCTTCCTATAATTCACCCCTCCACTTT.

This chain uses TRBV28 with TRBJ2-4, with 12 bases matching TRBD2. The CDR3 runs 20 residues. V lost 2 bases and J lost 0; bases outside the gene matches: 11. The V gene's germline CDR1 is MDHEN and CDR2 SYDVKM. The CDR3 region is CASSLRFTSGGSLAKNIQYF. Written as DNA, the CDR3 is TGTGCCAGCAGTTTACGATTTACTAGCGGGGGGTCGCTAGCCAAAAACATTCAGTACTTC.

The chain recombines TRBV24-1 with TRBJ1-5; D gene ambiguous. This CDR3 has 13 amino acids. Trimming removed 4 bases at V and 11 bases at J, with 14 bases between. Germline CDR1 is KGHDR and CDR2 is SFDVKD. CDR3 in amino acids: CATSEDPQSAQHF. CDR3 nucleotides: TGTGCCACCAGTGAAGACCCCCAATCAGCCCAGCATTTT.

This chain links TRBV10-3 with TRBJ1-2; the D gene is possibly TRBD1 (5 bases). V lost 0 bases, J lost 6 bases, and 11 bases lay in between. CDR1 and CDR2 (germline): ENHRY, SYGVKD. There are 14 residues in the CDR3. In DNA form, the CDR3 reads TGTGCCATCAGTGAGTCGACGGGGCTCCATGGCTACACCTTC. The encoded protein is CAISESTGLHGYTF.